This is a list of T cell receptor beta chains from one sample in a study of blood T cell repertoires in COVID-19. Sequencing used immunoSEQ multiplex PCR; TCRdb keeps in-frame clones, though not all of them. The sample shows over 200,000 clones, roughly nine tenths of them seen only once. Sequencing was carried out using peripheral blood. These receptor sequences come from a man aged 35 to 55 with active or convalescent COVID-19. CDR3s include the opening cysteine and the closing phenylalanine or tryptophan. Where a row states a size, it is once, few, many or the class of an expanded clone; other rows omit it.

v_gene	j_gene	abundance	CDR3aa
TRBV11-1	TRBJ2-5	NA	CASSSTGVETQYF
TRBV7-8	TRBJ1-2	NA	CASRLDRAAGYTF
TRBV7-9	TRBJ2-1	NA	CASSPGTSGRANNEQFF
TRBV28	TRBJ2-1	NA	CASFPKGTPGNEQFF
TRBV5-1	TRBJ2-5	NA	CASSPRQGRRTQYF
TRBV5-1	TRBJ2-7	NA	CASGQGTTAEQYF
TRBV3-1/TRBV3-2	TRBJ2-1	few	CASSQKGQGPLIF
TRBV15	TRBJ1-6	few	CATSRDSQGGAPLHF
TRBV7-2	TRBJ2-2	NA	CASSLISGTGELFF
TRBV5-4	TRBJ2-7	many	CASSDGAGDQQYF
TRBV5-5	TRBJ1-6	NA	CASSLTGQSPLHF
TRBV30	TRBJ1-5	few	CAWSVGGNQPQHF
TRBV7-2	TRBJ2-1	NA	CASSLRDRGSNEQFF
TRBV19	TRBJ2-3	NA	CASTRGTGADTQYF
TRBV5-1	TRBJ2-5	NA	CASSLFLAGEGETQYF